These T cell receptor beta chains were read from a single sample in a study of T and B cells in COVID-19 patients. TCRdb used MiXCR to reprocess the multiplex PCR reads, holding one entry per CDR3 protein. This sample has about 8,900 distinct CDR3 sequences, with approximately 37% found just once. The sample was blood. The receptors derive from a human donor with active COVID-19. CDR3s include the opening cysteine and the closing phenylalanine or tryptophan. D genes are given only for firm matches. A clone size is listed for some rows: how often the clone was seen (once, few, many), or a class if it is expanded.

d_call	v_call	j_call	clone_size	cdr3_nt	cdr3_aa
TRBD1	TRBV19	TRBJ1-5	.	TGTGCCAGTAGGACCCAGGGGGCGAACAATCAGCCCCAGCATTTT	CASRTQGANNQPQHF
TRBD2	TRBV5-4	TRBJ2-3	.	TGTGCCGACTCCCTAAGCGGGGGTGGCACAGATACGCAGTATTTT	CADSLSGGGTDTQYF
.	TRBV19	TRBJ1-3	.	TGTGCCAGTAGTCTGACGGCTTCCTCTGGAAACACCATATATTTT	CASSLTASSGNTIYF
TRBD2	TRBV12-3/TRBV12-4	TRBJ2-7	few	TGTGCCAGCAGTTCACACGTCGGACTAGCGGGGGGAGGAGGAGAGCAGTACTTC	CASSSHVGLAGGGGEQYF
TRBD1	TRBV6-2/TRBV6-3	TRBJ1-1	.	TGTGCCAGCAGTAGGGGGACAGGTAGTTTGAACACTGAAGCTTTCTTT	CASSRGTGSLNTEAFF
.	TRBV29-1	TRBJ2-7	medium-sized	TGCAGCGTACGTGGGGGGCCCTACGAGCAGTACTTC	CSVRGGPYEQYF
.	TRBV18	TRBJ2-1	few	TGTGCCAGCTCACCACGGGAGAAGGAGGAGTTCTTC	CASSPREKEEFF
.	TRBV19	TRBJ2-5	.	TGTGCCAGTAGTGAGACAGTGACTCAAGAGACCCAGTACTTC	CASSETVTQETQYF
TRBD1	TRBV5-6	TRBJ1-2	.	TGTGCCAGCAGGGGGCCCCGGACAGGGGGCGGTGGCTACACCTTC	CASRGPRTGGGGYTF
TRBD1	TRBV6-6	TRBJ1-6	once	TGTGCCAGCAGTAAAGGAGGGACAGGGGTAGCGGGAGCCGAATCACCCCTCCACTTT	CASSKGGTGVAGAESPLHF
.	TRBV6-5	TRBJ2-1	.	TGTGCCAGCAGTTACGGGGTCGCCCTATACAATGAGCAGTTCTTC	CASSYGVALYNEQFF
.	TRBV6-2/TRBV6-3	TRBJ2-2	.	TGTGCCAGCAGGCCGGGACAGAACACCGGGGAGCTGTTTTTT	CASRPGQNTGELFF
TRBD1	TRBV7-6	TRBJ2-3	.	TGTGCCAGCAGCTTAGGGACCGGGACAGGGCTAAGCACAGATACGCAGTATTTT	CASSLGTGTGLSTDTQYF
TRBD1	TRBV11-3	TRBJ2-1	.	TGTGCCAGCAGCTTAGTTTTGGGGGACAGGGGCTACAATGAGCAGTTCTTC	CASSLVLGDRGYNEQFF
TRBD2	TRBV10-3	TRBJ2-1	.	TGTGCCACTTTGACTAGCGGGGCCAACAATGAGCAGTTCTTC	CATLTSGANNEQFF
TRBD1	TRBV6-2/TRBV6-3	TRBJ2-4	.	TGTGCCAGCAGCCCGCCCTGGGGACAGGGAGCCAAAAACATTCAGTACTTC	CASSPPWGQGAKNIQYF
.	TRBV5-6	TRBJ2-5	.	TGTGCCAGCAGCTTGCTAGGGACAACACAAGAGACCCAGTACTTC	CASSLLGTTQETQYF
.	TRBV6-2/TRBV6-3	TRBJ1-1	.	TGTGCCAGCAAGGCGAACACTGAAGCTTTCTTT	CASKANTEAFF
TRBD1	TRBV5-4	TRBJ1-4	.	TGTTCCAGCAGCCCACAGGGGGGGGAAAAACTGTTTTTT	CSSSPQGGEKLFF
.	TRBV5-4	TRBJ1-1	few	TGTGCCAGCAGCTTGGACGGGACTGAAGCTTTCTTT	CASSLDGTEAFF
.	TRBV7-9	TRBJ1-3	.	TGTGCTCCAGCTGGGACAAGAAACACCATATATTTT	CAPAGTRNTIYF
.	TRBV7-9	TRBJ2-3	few	TGTGCCAGCAGCCCGGACCTCACAGATACGCAGTATTTT	CASSPDLTDTQYF
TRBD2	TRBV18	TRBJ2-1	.	TGTGCCAGCTCACTTCTAGCGGGAGGGGACAATGAGCAGTTCTTC	CASSLLAGGDNEQFF
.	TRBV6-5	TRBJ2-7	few	TGTGCCAGCAATCGGGACGCGGTTACCTACGAGCAGTACTTC	CASNRDAVTYEQYF
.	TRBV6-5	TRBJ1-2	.	TGTGCCAGCAGTCAGACAGCTAACTATGGCTACACCTTC	CASSQTANYGYTF
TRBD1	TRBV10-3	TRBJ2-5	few	TGTGCCATCAGTCCGACAGGGCAAGAGACCCAGTACTTC	CAISPTGQETQYF
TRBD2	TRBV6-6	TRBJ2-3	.	TGTGCCAGCAGTTACTCCCTAGCGGGGGATGGAACAGATACGCAGTATTTT	CASSYSLAGDGTDTQYF
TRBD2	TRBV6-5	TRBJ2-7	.	TGTGCCAGCACGCCGACTAGCGGGTTGTACGAGCAGTACTTC	CASTPTSGLYEQYF
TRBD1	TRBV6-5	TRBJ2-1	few	TGTGCCAGCAGCAAGACAGGGGGTCCCTACAATGAGCAGTTCTTC	CASSKTGGPYNEQFF
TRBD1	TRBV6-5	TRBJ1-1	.	TGTGCCAGCATCACGGGACAGGGGAACTCTGAAGCTTTCTTT	CASITGQGNSEAFF
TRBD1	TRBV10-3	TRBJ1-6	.	TGTGCCATCAGTGAGTCAGGACAGGGGTCGTCACCCCTCCACTTT	CAISESGQGSSPLHF
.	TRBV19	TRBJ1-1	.	TGTGCCAGTAAGGAGGGAACCCTTGAAGCTTTCTTT	CASKEGTLEAFF
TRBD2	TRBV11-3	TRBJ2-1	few	TGTGCCAGCAGCTTAACTAGCGGGTCTTTCAATGAGCAGTTCTTC	CASSLTSGSFNEQFF
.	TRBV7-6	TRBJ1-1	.	TGTGCCAGCAGCTTAAGTGGCAGGGAAGCTTTCTTT	CASSLSGREAFF
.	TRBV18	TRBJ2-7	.	TGTGCCAGCTCACCACAGGGAGCAGGGGTCTACGAGCAGTACTTC	CASSPQGAGVYEQYF
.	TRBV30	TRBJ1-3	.	TGTGCTTTCTCCCGGGGTTCTGGAAACACCATATATTTT	CAFSRGSGNTIYF
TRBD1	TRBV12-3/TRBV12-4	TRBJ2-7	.	TGTGCCAGCAGCCCGGGACAGGCACGACAGGGGGCCGAGCAGTACTTC	CASSPGQARQGAEQYF
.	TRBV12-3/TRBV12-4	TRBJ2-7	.	TGTGCCAGCAGCCAACAGGGTCACGAGCAGTACTTC	CASSQQGHEQYF
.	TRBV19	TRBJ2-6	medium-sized	TGTGCCAGTAGTATAGCAGACTCTGGGGCCAACGTCCTGACTTTC	CASSIADSGANVLTF
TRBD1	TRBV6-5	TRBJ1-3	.	TGTGCCAGCACTCCGACAGGGGCGGGAAACACCATATATTTT	CASTPTGAGNTIYF
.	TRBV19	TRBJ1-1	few	TGTGCCAGTAGTATAGAGATGAACACTGAAGCTTTCTTT	CASSIEMNTEAFF
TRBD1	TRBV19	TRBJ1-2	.	TGTGCCAGTAGTGTTACAGGGGGCAATGGCTACACCTTC	CASSVTGGNGYTF
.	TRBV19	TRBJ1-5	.	TGTGCCAGTAGCTTGACAGTTAATCAGCCCCAGCATTTT	CASSLTVNQPQHF
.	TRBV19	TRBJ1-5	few	TGTGCCAGTACAACACTATCCATACACGAGGAGCCCCAGCATTTT	CASTTLSIHEEPQHF
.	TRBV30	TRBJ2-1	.	TGTGCCTGTTTTCCGGATGAGCAGTTCTTC	CACFPDEQFF
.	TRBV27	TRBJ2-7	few	TGTGCCAGCAGTGATGGGGAGTCCTGGGGCTACGAGCAGTACTTC	CASSDGESWGYEQYF
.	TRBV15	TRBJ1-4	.	TGTGCCACCCAAGAGGGGGACACGCGGAATGAAAAACTGTTTTTT	CATQEGDTRNEKLFF
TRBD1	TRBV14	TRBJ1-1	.	TGTGCCAGCTCGCCTGGGACAGGGAACACTGAAGCTTTCTTT	CASSPGTGNTEAFF
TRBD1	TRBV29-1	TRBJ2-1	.	TGCAGCGTGACTCTTCTCCCGGGACAGGGGGCAGGTGGGTCCTACAATGAGCAGTTCTTC	CSVTLLPGQGAGGSYNEQFF
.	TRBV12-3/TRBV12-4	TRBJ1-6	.	TGTGCCAGCAGACTAGGAGGACAAACCGTCCACTTT	CASRLGGQTVHF
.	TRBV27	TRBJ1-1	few	TGTGCCAGCAGTTCTTTCGCGAACACTGAAGCTTTCTTT	CASSSFANTEAFF
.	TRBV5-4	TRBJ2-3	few	TGTGCCAGCACCCTAAGCAGTGCGACAGATACGCAGTATTTT	CASTLSSATDTQYF
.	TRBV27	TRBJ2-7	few	TGTGCCAGCAGTTCCTCCAGGGGACCCTACGAGCAGTACTTC	CASSSSRGPYEQYF
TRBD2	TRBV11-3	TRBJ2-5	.	TGTGCCAGCAGCTTAGGACTAGCGGGAGGGCCTCGGGAAGAGACCCAGTACTTC	CASSLGLAGGPREETQYF
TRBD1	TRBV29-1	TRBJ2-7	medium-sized	TGCAGCGTTGAGTGGACAGGGGGTGGATCCTACGAGCAGTACTTC	CSVEWTGGGSYEQYF
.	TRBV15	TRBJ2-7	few	TGTGCCACCAGCAGAGATCCCGGAGCCTACGAGCAGTACTTC	CATSRDPGAYEQYF
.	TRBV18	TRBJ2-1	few	TGTGCCAGCTCTCCTCAAAGAGGGGCGAATGAGCAGTTCTTC	CASSPQRGANEQFF